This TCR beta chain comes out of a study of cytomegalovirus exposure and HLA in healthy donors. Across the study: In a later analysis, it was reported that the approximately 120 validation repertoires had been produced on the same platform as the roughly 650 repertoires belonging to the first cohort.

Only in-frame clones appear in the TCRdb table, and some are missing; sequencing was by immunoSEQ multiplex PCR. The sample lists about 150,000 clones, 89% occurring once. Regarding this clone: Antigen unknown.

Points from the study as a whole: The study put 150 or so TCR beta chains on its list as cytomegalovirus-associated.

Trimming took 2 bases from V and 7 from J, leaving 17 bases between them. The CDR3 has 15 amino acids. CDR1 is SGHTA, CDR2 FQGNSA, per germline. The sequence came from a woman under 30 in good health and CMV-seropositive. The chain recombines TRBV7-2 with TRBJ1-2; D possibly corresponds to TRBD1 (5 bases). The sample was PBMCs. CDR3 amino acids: CASSLSRALLGGYTF. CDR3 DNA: TGTGCCAGCAGCTTAAGCAGGGCCCTCCTAGGTGGCTACACCTTC.